This TCR beta chain comes out of a study of T cells in Graves' hyperthyroidism and ophthalmopathy. The CDR3 consists of 12 residues. Germline CDR1 is DFQATT and CDR2 is SNEGSKA (reference sequence). V shed 5 bases and J shed 7 bases, with 15 bases lying between them. This clonotype was seen repeatedly, ten times or more. Its cognate antigen is unknown. Amplification of TCR beta CDR3 regions used RNA as the template. An initial round of RT-PCR targeting the TCR CDR3 relied on the HTBI primer set. TCRdb reanalysed the multiplex PCR reads using MiXCR and keeps one entry per CDR3 protein. The sample lists under 300,000 distinct CDR3 sequences; 25% to 30% were seen once. Study-wide results and limits: Among clonotypes expanded in thyroid above 0.001, most were also found in blood.

Sequencing was performed on blood. The chain has TRBV20-1 and TRBJ2-7, with D perhaps matching TRBD1 or TRBD2 (5 bases each). The sequence was obtained from a man in his forties with Graves' hyperthyroidism that later progressed to Graves' ophthalmopathy. The CDR3 nucleotides are TGCAGTGCTTCCCCCACGGGGCTGGAGCAGTACTTC. This encodes CSASPTGLEQYF.